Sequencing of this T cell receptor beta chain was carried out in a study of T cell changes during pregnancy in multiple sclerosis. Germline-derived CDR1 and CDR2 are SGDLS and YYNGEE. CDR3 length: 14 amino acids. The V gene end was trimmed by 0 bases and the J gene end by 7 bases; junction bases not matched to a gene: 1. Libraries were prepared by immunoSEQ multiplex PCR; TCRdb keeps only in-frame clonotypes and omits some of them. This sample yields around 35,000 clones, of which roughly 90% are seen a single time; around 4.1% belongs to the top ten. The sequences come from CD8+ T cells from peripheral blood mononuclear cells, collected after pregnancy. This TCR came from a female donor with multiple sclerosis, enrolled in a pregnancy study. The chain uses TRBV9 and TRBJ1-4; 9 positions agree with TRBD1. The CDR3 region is CASSVGQGGEKLFF. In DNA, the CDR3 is TGTGCCAGCAGCGTAGGACAGGGGGGTGAAAAACTGTTTTTT.